The 7 T cell receptor beta chains presented below share a single source sample, sequenced in a study of CD8+ T cells in alopecia areata. Extracted from the samples, RNA was reverse transcribed into cDNA to serve as the sequencing template. Method: immunoSEQ multiplex PCR; TCRdb's copy keeps in-frame clones and lacks some. The table records about 98,000 clones, 40% to 55% of them present only once. The sample comprised CD4+ T cells sorted from blood. The receptors here all came from a human donor with alopecia areata.

This sequence joins TRBV5-1 and TRBJ2-3; D unclear. Trimming removed 2 bases at V and 3 bases at J, with 7 bases between. The CDR3 length is 13 residues. Per germline, CDR1 SGHRS and CDR2 YFSETQ. Here the CDR3 reads CASSFRRTDTQYF. CDR3 coding DNA: TGCGCCAGCAGCTTCCGGCGGACAGATACGCAGTATTTT.

This clone turned up a few times. The chain employs TRBV30 and TRBJ2-1; 10 nucleotides match TRBD2. V was pared by 5 bases and J by 7 bases, with 11 bases of the junction left unmatched. Germline V gives CDR1 GTSNPN, CDR2 SVGIG (reference sequence). The CDR3 loop spans 15 amino acids. The CDR3, as DNA: TGTGCCTGGTCACCGGGACTAGCGTTCTCTAATGAGCAGTTCTTC. Protein: CAWSPGLAFSNEQFF. Drawing the rest from reference TRBV30 and TRBJ2-1, the complete variable domain is SQTIHQWPATLVQPVGSPLSLECTVEGTSNPNLYWYRQAAGRGLQLLFYSVGIGQISSEVPQNLSASRPQDRQFILSSKKLLLSDSGFYLCAWSPGLAFSNEQFFGPGTRLTVL.

A few counts support this clone. The V and J genes are TRBV29-1 and TRBJ2-1; weak D call: TRBD1 (5 bases). The germline CDR1 and CDR2 sequences are SQVTM and ANQGSEA. V lost 1 base to trimming and J lost 7 bases, with 8 bases between them. The CDR3 has 12 residues. DNA of the CDR3: TGCAGCGTTGAAGGCAGGGTGAATGAGCAGTTCTTC. It is translated as CSVEGRVNEQFF.

This clone was observed a few times. The genes are TRBV29-1 and TRBJ2-3, with TRBD2 matching 11 bases. Germline V lookup: CDR1 SQVTM, CDR2 ANQGSEA. V dropped 4 bases and J dropped 0; count of bases not matched to a gene: 3. The CDR3 spans 15 residues. This CDR3 reads CSVGLAGTSTDTQYF. CDR3 DNA sequence: TGCAGCGTTGGACTAGCGGGGACTAGCACAGATACGCAGTATTTT.

The rearrangement joins TRBV29-1 to TRBJ2-4, with D possibly called TRBD1 or TRBD2 (6 bases each). CDR3 length equals 14 residues. Germline lookup yields CDR1 SQVTM and CDR2 ANQGSEA. Deletions cut 7 bases from V and 3 bases from J, with 16 bases between. The CDR3 protein is CSGEGGWGKNIQYF. The CDR3 nucleotides read TGCAGCGGTGAGGGGGGTTGGGGCAAAAACATTCAGTACTTC.

This clone turned up a few times. The rearrangement joins TRBV7-2 to TRBJ2-1; no firm D call. Trimming left V 1 base short and J 0 bases short, with 7 bases between. The CDR3 is made up of 15 amino acids. The germline gives CDR1 SGHTA, CDR2 FQGNSA. The CDR3 loop reads CASSLGPRSYNEQFF. The CDR3 coding sequence is TGTGCCAGCAGCTTAGGGCCCCGCTCCTACAATGAGCAGTTCTTC.

This chain joins TRBV7-9 and TRBJ1-2; D not certain. Trimming took off 5 bases at V and 4 bases at J, with 8 bases between the two ends. Germline V gene sequence: CDR1 SEHNR, CDR2 FQNEAQ (reference sequence). The length of the CDR3 is 12 residues. The chain's CDR3 is CASSVNRYGYTF. The DNA for the CDR3 is TGTGCCAGCAGCGTAAACCGCTATGGCTACACCTTC.